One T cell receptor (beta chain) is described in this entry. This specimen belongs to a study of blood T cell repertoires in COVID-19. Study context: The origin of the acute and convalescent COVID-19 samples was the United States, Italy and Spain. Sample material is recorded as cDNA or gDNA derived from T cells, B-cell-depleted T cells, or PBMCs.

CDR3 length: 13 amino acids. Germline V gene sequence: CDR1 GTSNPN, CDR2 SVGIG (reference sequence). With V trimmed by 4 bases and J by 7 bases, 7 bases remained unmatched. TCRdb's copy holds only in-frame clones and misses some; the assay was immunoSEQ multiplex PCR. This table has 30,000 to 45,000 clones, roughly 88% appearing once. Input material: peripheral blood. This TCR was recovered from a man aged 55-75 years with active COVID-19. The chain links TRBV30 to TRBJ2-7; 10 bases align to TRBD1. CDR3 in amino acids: CAWNLWTGGEQYF. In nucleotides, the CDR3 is TGTGCCTGGAACCTATGGACAGGGGGAGAGCAGTACTTC.